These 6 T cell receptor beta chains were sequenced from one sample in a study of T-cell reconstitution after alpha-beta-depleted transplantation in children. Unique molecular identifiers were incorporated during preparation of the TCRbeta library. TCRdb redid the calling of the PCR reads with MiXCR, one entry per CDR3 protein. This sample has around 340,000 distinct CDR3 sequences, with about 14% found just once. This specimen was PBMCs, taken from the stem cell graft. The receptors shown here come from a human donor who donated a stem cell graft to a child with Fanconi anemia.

CDR3 in amino acids: CASSLQRTGVQDTQYF. CDR3 bases: TGTGCCAGCAGCTTACAAAGGACGGGGGTCCAAGATACGCAGTATTTT. The genes are TRBV7-6 and TRBJ2-3; the D gene is possibly TRBD2 (6 bases). Per germline, CDR1 SGHVS and CDR2 FNYEAQ. This CDR3 comprises 16 residues. V was shortened by 2 bases and J by 5 bases, with 17 bases between the two germline ends.

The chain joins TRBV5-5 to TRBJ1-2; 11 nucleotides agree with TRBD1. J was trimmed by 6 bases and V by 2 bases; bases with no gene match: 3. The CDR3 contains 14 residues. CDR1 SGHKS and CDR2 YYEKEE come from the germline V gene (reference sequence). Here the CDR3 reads CASSFRTGGDGYTF. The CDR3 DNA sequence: TGTGCCAGCAGCTTCCGGACAGGGGGCGATGGCTACACCTTC. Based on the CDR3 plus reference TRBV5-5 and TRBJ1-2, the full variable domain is DAGVTQSPTHLIKTRGQQVTLRCSPISGHKSVSWYQQVLGQGPQFIFQYYEKEERGRGNFPDRFSARQFPNYSSELNVNALLLGDSALYLCASSFRTGGDGYTFGSGTRLTVV.

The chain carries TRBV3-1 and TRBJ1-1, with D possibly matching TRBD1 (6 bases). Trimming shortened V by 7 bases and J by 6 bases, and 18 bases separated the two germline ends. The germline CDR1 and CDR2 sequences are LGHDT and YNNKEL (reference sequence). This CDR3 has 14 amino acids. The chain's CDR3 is CASTQGGVGAEAFF. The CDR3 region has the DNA TGTGCCAGCACGCAAGGGGGGGTAGGGGCTGAAGCTTTCTTT.

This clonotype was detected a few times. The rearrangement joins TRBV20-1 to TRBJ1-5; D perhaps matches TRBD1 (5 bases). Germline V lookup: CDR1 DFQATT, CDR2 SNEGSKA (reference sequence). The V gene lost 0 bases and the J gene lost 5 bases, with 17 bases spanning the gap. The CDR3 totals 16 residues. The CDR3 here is CSARDMGRAWHQPQHF. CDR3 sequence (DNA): TGCAGTGCTAGAGATATGGGCAGGGCCTGGCATCAGCCCCAGCATTTT.

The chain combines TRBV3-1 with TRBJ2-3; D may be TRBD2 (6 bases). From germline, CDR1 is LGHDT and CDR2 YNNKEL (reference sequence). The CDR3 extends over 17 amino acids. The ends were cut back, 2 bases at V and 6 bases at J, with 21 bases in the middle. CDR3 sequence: CASSQSGLGVRHDTQYF. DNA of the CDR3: TGTGCCAGCAGCCAATCGGGACTGGGGGTTCGCCATGATACGCAGTATTTT.

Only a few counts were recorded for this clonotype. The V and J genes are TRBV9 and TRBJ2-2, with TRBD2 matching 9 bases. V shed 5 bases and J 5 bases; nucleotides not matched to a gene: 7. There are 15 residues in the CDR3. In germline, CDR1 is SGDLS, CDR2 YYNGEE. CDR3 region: CASSARTSVTGELFF. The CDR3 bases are TGTGCCAGCAGTGCTCGGACTAGCGTAACCGGGGAGCTGTTTTTT.